This TCR beta chain is drawn from a study of T cell repertoires in cytomegalovirus infection. Study-wide context: Epitope selection comprised recently identified HLA-C-restricted CMV epitopes and well-studied HLA-B-restricted CMV epitopes. Based on public TCR beta signatures, there were indications of CMV infection and of a matching HLA type. General study results and limits: Carriers of CMV plus the relevant HLA were identified by cumulative public TCR beta family frequency. CMV-specific TCR beta clonotypes restricted by HLA-C dominated the ex vivo response.

Concerning this clonotype itself: The target antigen is unknown.

V dropped 6 bases and J dropped 7; count of bases not matched to a gene: 9. Germline V gene data show CDR1 as MNHEY and CDR2 as SVGEGT. The CDR3 is 15 residues long. TCRdb independently ran MiXCR on the reads; one entry per CDR3 protein. The repertoire holds around 750,000 distinct CDR3 sequences, with over 25% as singletons. Sequenced material: cultured CD8+ T cells from PBMCs, taken from culture after CMV antigen stimulation. The TCR was taken from a human donor in good health (CMV status not recorded). Some clones in this sample may be carry-over from other donors' samples. V is TRBV6-2 or TRBV6-3 and J is TRBJ1-5; 10 bases match TRBD1. The CDR3 DNA reads TGTGCCAGCAGCTCCTGGGACAGGGGCCAACAGCCCCAGCATTTT. It translates to CASSSWDRGQQPQHF.